The 20 T cell receptor beta chains below were found in one sample sequenced in a study of shared clonotypes between healthy human individuals (dated by TCRdb to the early 2020s). Library prep was done by the immunoSEQ multiplex PCR assay. TCRdb provides this immuneACCESS table in a form limited to in-frame rearrangements. Some clones are lacking; in checked studies, under half of them reflect an unresolved V gene, and why the rest are absent is not known. This sample has about 710,000 clones in its table, and around four fifths of those were observed once. 1.5% to 2% of the sample is taken by the ten largest. The sequenced material came from memory CD4+ T cells sorted from blood. Taken with the paper, the label for cell subset or site translates to: CD45RA-negative fraction. Receptors were obtained from a woman between 25 and 40 years old in good health.

The chain carries TRBV4-1 and TRBJ2-6; possibly TRBD1 or TRBD2 for D (5 bases each). This CDR3 has 18 residues. CDR1 is MGHRA, CDR2 YSYEKL, per germline. V was cut by 3 bases and J by 0 bases, with 15 bases left in between. The CDR3 loop is CASSQVGTVLSGANVLTF. The CDR3 region has the DNA TGCGCCAGCAGCCAGGTTGGGACGGTTCTCTCTGGGGCCAACGTCCTGACTTTC.

This sequence joins TRBV19 and TRBJ2-1; 11 bases fit TRBD2. The germline gives CDR1 LNHDA, CDR2 SQIVND (reference sequence). V lost 3 bases and J lost 5; bases outside the gene matches: 3. This CDR3 contains 15 residues. CDR3 sequence: CASSIIAGGNNEQFF. The CDR3 DNA reads TGTGCCAGTAGTATTATAGCGGGAGGGAACAATGAGCAGTTCTTC.

This chain joins TRBV14 and TRBJ2-7; D uncertain. The CDR3 runs 16 residues. V lost 1 base, J lost 1 base, and 14 bases lay in between. Per the germline V gene, CDR1 is SGHDN and CDR2 is FVKESK. CDR3 bases: TGTGCCAGCAGCCAAGGAATTGGGTTATATTCCTACGAGCAGTACTTC. As protein: CASSQGIGLYSYEQYF.

The chain links TRBV28 to TRBJ2-7, with D perhaps being TRBD1 or TRBD2 (5 bases each). Trimming took 8 bases from V and 3 from J, leaving 8 bases between them. The CDR3 sequence is 11 residues long. Germline assignment: CDR1 MDHEN and CDR2 SYDVKM. The CDR3 protein is CASDGGYEQYF. The CDR3 nucleotides read TGTGCCAGCGATGGGGGCTACGAGCAGTACTTC.

This chain connects TRBV27 to TRBJ2-1; no definite D call. The germline V gene has CDR1 MNHEY and CDR2 SMNVEV (reference sequence). V dropped 2 bases and J dropped 4 bases, with 9 bases sitting between them. CDR3 length: 14 amino acids. This chain's CDR3 is CASSLKTAYNEQFF. CDR3 DNA sequence: TGTGCCAGCAGTTTAAAAACGGCTTACAATGAGCAGTTCTTC.

This clone was seen a few times. The chain couples TRBV6-5 to TRBJ2-7; perhaps TRBD2 as D (5 bases). This CDR3 spans 15 amino acids. V lost 0 bases and J lost 3, with 12 bases in between. CDR1 and CDR2 (germline): MNHEY, SVGAGI. The CDR3 reads CASSYSSRGSYEQYF. CDR3 in DNA: TGTGCCAGCAGTTACTCGAGCAGAGGGAGCTACGAGCAGTACTTC.

The CDR3 loop is CASSLVFLSWGNTEAFF. The CDR3, as DNA: TGTGCCAGCAGCTTAGTTTTTTTAAGCTGGGGGAACACTGAAGCTTTCTTT. This rearrangement joins TRBV7-9 to TRBJ1-1; the D is unclear. In germline, CDR1 is SEHNR, CDR2 FQNEAQ (reference sequence). V shed 1 base and J shed 1 base, with 16 bases lying between them. The CDR3 sequence is 17 residues long.

The J gene is TRBJ2-6, the V gene TRBV19, with 7 bases that match TRBD1. CDR3 length equals 17 residues. Germline-derived CDR1 and CDR2 are LNHDA and SQIVND (reference sequence). V was clipped by 5 bases and J by 2 bases; unmatched bases: 9. The CDR3 nucleotides are TGTGCCAGTAGTCGCGTGATAGGGGGCGCTGGGGCCAACGTCCTGACTTTC. Protein: CASSRVIGGAGANVLTF. Filled out from reference TRBV19 and TRBJ2-6, the complete variable domain reads DGGITQSPKYLFRKEGQNVTLSCEQNLNHDAMYWYRQDPGQGLRLIYYSQIVNDFQKGDIAEGYSVSREKKESFPLTVTSAQKNPTAFYLCASSRVIGGAGANVLTFGAGSRLTVL.

The rearrangement joins TRBV6-1 to TRBJ2-1, with D tentatively TRBD1 (6 bases). V lost 6 bases, J lost 4 bases, and 16 bases lay in between. Germline V gene lookup returns CDR1 MNHNS and CDR2 SASEGT. CDR3 length: 15 amino acids. CDR3 in DNA: TGTGCCAGCAGCCGAGGACAGCTCTTTTACAATGAGCAGTTCTTC. Translation: CASSRGQLFYNEQFF.

This chain uses TRBV9 with TRBJ2-1; D is ambiguous. CDR1 and CDR2 from the germline V gene are SGDLS and YYNGEE. The CDR3 is 13 amino acids. The V gene lost 2 bases and the J gene lost 6 bases, with 9 bases spanning the gap. As DNA, the CDR3 is TGTGCCAGCAGCGTCGTTAGTAGCAATGAGCAGTTCTTC. Translated, it gives CASSVVSSNEQFF.

This clone occurred once. A read error may explain this, as a much larger clone is one base away. Other DNA sequences in this specimen translate into the identical CDR3. J is TRBJ2-2 and V is TRBV7-3; 8 bases map to TRBD2. The CDR3 has 14 residues. Per germline, CDR1 SGHTA and CDR2 FQGTGA. Trimming cost V 2 bases and J 5 bases; bases outside gene matches: 1. The DNA of the CDR3 is TGTGCCAGCAGCTTAGCGGGAGGAACCGGGGAGCTGTTTTTT. It yields the protein CASSLAGGTGELFF.

The V and J genes are TRBV2 and TRBJ1-4, with D possibly matching TRBD1 (5 bases). Trimming cost V 8 bases and J 2 bases, with 9 bases left between them. This CDR3 is built from 13 residues. Germline CDR1 reads SNHLY; CDR2 reads FYNNEI. The CDR3 loop reads CASAGDTNEKLFF. In nucleotides, the CDR3 is TGTGCCAGCGCGGGGGATACTAATGAAAAACTGTTTTTT.

J is TRBJ2-3 and V is TRBV6-1, with no clear D. Germline values: CDR1 MNHNS, CDR2 SASEGT. CDR3 length equals 13 residues. V was shortened by 2 bases and J by 3 bases, with 6 bases between the two germline ends. In DNA, the CDR3 is TGTGCCAGCAGTGAATTGCGGACAGATACGCAGTATTTT. Its translation: CASSELRTDTQYF.

This sequence joins TRBV6-1 and TRBJ2-2; TRBD2 matches 8 bases. The CDR3 has 15 residues. Germline CDR1 is MNHNS and CDR2 is SASEGT. The V and J ends lost 9 bases and 4 bases, in that order; junction bases with no gene match: 10. DNA of the CDR3: TGTGCCAGTCGGAAGCGGGAGCTGAGCACCGGGGAGCTGTTTTTT. It is translated as CASRKRELSTGELFF.

The V call is TRBV5-1, the J call TRBJ2-3, with 8 bases lining up with TRBD2. Unmatched junction bases numbered 1, after V lost 0 bases and J lost 4 bases. Germline V gene lookup returns CDR1 SGHRS and CDR2 YFSETQ. This CDR3 has 14 amino acids. The CDR3 DNA reads TGCGCCAGCAGCTTGGAAGCGGGGGCAGATACGCAGTATTTT. Translation: CASSLEAGADTQYF.

This chain joins TRBV2 and TRBJ2-3, with a weak D call TRBD1 (7 bases). CDR1 and CDR2 from the germline V gene are SNHLY and FYNNEI. V gave up 5 bases and J gave up 0 bases, with 15 bases separating them. This CDR3 is built from 16 residues. CDR3 sequence reads: CASSRRQGGSTDTQYF. The DNA of the CDR3 is TGTGCCAGCAGTAGGAGACAGGGAGGAAGCACAGATACGCAGTATTTT.

J is TRBJ1-2 and V is TRBV4-1, with D possibly being TRBD1 (5 bases). Per germline, CDR1 MGHRA and CDR2 YSYEKL. CDR3 length: 13 amino acids. With 4 bases removed from V and 8 bases from J, the gap between germline ends came to 14 bases. CDR3 in DNA: TGCGCCAGCAGCCGAACCCAGAGGGACGGCTACACCTTC. Encoded protein: CASSRTQRDGYTF.

This chain links TRBV27 with TRBJ2-7; TRBD1 matches at 9 bases. With V trimmed by 8 bases and J by 7 bases, 12 bases remained unmatched. The germline CDR1 and CDR2 sequences are MNHEY and SMNVEV (reference sequence). There are 14 residues in the CDR3. Written as DNA, the CDR3 is TGTGCCAGCGGCAGGCCACAGGGGGCTGGGGAGCAGTACTTC. Translation: CASGRPQGAGEQYF.

The V and J genes are TRBV28 and TRBJ1-1; tentatively, D is TRBD1 (6 bases). CDR1 is MDHEN and CDR2 is SYDVKM in the germline V gene. The CDR3 is 14 amino acids. Trimming cost V 6 bases and J 6 bases, with 17 bases left between them. CDR3 sequence (DNA): TGTGCCAGCAGCACAGGGTCGAGCGGCGCTGAAGCTTTCTTT. Translation gives CASSTGSSGAEAFF. Supplemented by reference TRBV28 and TRBJ1-1, the full variable domain reads DVKVTQSSRYLVKRTGEKVFLECVQDMDHENMFWYRQDPGLGLRLIYFSYDVKMKEKGDIPEGYSVSREKKERFSLILESASTNQTSMYLCASSTGSSGAEAFFGQGTRLTVV.

The V call is TRBV11-2, the J call TRBJ1-5, with TRBD1 identical over 8 bases. Germline CDR1 reads SGHAT; CDR2 reads FQNNGV. This CDR3 spans 15 amino acids. After removal of 5 bases from V and 1 base from J, the junction contained 4 bases not matched to a gene. This CDR3 is CASSQDRASNQPQHF. CDR3 nucleotide sequence: TGTGCCAGCAGCCAGGACAGGGCCAGCAATCAGCCCCAGCATTTT.